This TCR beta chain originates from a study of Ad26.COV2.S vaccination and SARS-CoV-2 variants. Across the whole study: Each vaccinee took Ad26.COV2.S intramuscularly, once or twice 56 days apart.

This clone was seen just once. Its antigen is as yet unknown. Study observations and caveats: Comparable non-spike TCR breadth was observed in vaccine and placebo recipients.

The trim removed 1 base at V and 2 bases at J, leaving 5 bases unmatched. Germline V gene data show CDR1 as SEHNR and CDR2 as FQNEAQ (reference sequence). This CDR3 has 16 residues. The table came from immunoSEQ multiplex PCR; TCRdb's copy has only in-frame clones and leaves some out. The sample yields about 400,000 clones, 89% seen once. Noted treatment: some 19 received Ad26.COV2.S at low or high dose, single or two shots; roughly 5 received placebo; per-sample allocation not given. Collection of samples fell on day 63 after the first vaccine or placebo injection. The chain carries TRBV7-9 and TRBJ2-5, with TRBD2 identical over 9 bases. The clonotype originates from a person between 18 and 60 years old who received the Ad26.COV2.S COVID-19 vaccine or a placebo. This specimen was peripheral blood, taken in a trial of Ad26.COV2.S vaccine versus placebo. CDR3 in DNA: TGTGCCAGCAGCTTAGGGCGGGAGGGTAGACAAGAGACCCAGTACTTC. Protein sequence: CASSLGREGRQETQYF.